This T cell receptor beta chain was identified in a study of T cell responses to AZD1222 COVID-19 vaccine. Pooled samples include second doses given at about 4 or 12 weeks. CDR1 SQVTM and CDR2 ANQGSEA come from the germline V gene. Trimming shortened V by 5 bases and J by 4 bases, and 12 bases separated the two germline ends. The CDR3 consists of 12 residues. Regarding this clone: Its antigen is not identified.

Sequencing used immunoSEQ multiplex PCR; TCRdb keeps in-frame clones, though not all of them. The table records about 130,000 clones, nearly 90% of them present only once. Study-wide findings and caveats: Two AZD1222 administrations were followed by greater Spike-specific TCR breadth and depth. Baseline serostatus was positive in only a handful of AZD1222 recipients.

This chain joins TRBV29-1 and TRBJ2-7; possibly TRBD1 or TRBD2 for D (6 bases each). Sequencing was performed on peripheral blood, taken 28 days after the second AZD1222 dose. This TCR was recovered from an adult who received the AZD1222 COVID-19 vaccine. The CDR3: CSVSEGGYEQYF. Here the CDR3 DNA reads TGCAGCGTTTCCGAGGGGGGTTACGAGCAGTACTTC.